Following are 26 T cell receptor beta chains from one sample sequenced in a study of T-cell reconstitution after alpha-beta-depleted transplantation in children (dated by TCRdb to the mid-2010s). The sample's treatment or condition label is to be understood as: allogeneic hematopoietic cell transplantation with graft depleted of TCRalphabeta T cells and CD19 B cells. The library relied on PCR. Sequencing was performed on an Illumina HiSeq 2500. Molecular barcoding was employed in the preparation of TCR libraries, with unique molecular identifiers being used to normalize TCRbeta repertoire quantification. TCRdb handled the public reads itself, with Q25 trimming in fastp and clone calling in MiXCR, and kept productive beta chains. When rows share a CDR3 protein, they turn into one entry using the most common DNA and genes. Recorded for this sample are 190,000 or so distinct CDR3 sequences; roughly 6% of them occurred a single time. The ten largest clones capture about 4.3% of the sample.

This material consisted of PBMCs, taken before TCRalphabeta/CD19-depleted stem cell transplant. Source of these receptors: a girl under three years old with combined immunodeficiency, due to receive a stem cell transplant.

This clonotype was observed many times. The CDR3 DNA reads TGTGCCAGCAGTTACCAAGAATTCACCGGGGAGCTGTTTTTT. Translation gives CASSYQEFTGELFF. This chain uses TRBV6-5 with TRBJ2-2; D gene uncertain. The V and J ends lost 2 bases and 4 bases respectively, with 8 bases between them. Germline-derived CDR1 and CDR2 are MNHEY and SVGAGI. This CDR3 is built from 14 residues.

This clonotype was picked up many times. The chain has TRBV7-3 and TRBJ2-3, with 7 nucleotides matching TRBD2. CDR3 length: 16 amino acids. Germline assignment: CDR1 SGHTA and CDR2 FQGTGA. Trimming at V came to 2 bases and at J to 3 bases, leaving 8 bases not matched to a gene. The CDR3 region has the DNA TGTGCCAGCAGCTTAGGGTTGTCGGGAGGTACAGATACGCAGTATTTT. Residues: CASSLGLSGGTDTQYF. The full variable domain, with the rest looked up from reference TRBV7-3 and TRBJ2-3, is GAGVSQTPSNKVTEKGKYVELRCDPISGHTALYWYRQSLGQGPEFLIYFQGTGAADDSGLPNDRFFAVRPEGSVSTLKIQRTERGDSAVYLCASSLGLSGGTDTQYFGPGTRLTVL.

This clonotype has a count of ten or more. This chain links TRBV12-3 or TRBV12-4 with TRBJ2-3; D remains ambiguous. With 3 bases removed from V and 2 bases from J, the gap between germline ends came to 6 bases. This CDR3 contains 13 residues. The CDR3 DNA sequence: TGTGCCAGCAGTTTTGGCAACACAGATACGCAGTATTTT. Amino acids: CASSFGNTDTQYF.

The sample holds many counts of this clonotype. V is TRBV29-1 and J is TRBJ1-1; the D gene is possibly TRBD1 (5 bases). Per the germline V gene, CDR1 is SQVTM and CDR2 is ANQGSEA. Trimming left V 7 bases short and J 1 base short, with 13 bases between. The CDR3 is made up of 13 amino acids. This CDR3 reads CSGGGGGNTEAFF. The CDR3 nucleotides are TGCAGCGGGGGGGGAGGTGGGAACACTGAAGCTTTCTTT.

In this sample, this clonotype turned up many times. V is TRBV20-1 and J is TRBJ2-7; D gene ambiguous. Per the germline V gene, CDR1 is DFQATT and CDR2 is SNEGSKA (reference sequence). With 3 bases removed from V and 10 bases from J, the gap between germline ends came to 19 bases. This CDR3 contains 13 residues. In nucleotides, the CDR3 is TGCAGTGCTAGCTGGCAGAGTCCGCATATCCAGTACTTC. It is translated as CSASWQSPHIQYF.

This clonotype showed up many times. The rearrangement uses TRBV20-1 and TRBJ2-1; TRBD2 matches 16 bases. This CDR3 spans 16 amino acids. V lost 5 bases and J lost 4; bases outside the gene matches: 5. Germline V gives CDR1 DFQATT, CDR2 SNEGSKA (reference sequence). CDR3 bases: TGCAGTGCTGGGGGACTAGCGGGAGGGCCGTACAATGAGCAGTTCTTC. This translates into CSAGGLAGGPYNEQFF.

At least ten counts were recorded for this clonotype. The chain recombines TRBV7-6 with TRBJ2-7; TRBD2 matches 10 bases. Germline CDR1 SGHVS, CDR2 FNYEAQ. J was trimmed by 6 bases and V by 6 bases; bases with no gene match: 8. The CDR3 runs to 14 residues. The CDR3: CASSPGTSELEQYF. The DNA of the CDR3 is TGTGCCAGCAGTCCCGGGACTAGCGAGCTCGAGCAGTACTTC.

This clonotype was counted at least ten times. The chain combines TRBV12-3 or TRBV12-4 with TRBJ2-1; 8 bases are shared with TRBD2. The CDR3 runs 14 residues. J lost 3 bases, V lost 6 bases, and 4 bases had no gene match. As DNA, the CDR3 is TGTGCCAGCAGCAACGGGGGGGTCTACAATGAGCAGTTCTTC. Protein sequence: CASSNGGVYNEQFF.

This clonotype has ten or more counts. In nucleotides, the CDR3 is TGTGCCAGCAGTTACGGGGGTCCCACAGATACGCAGTATTTT. It encodes CASSYGGPTDTQYF. J is TRBJ2-3 and V is TRBV6-5, with D perhaps assigned TRBD1 or TRBD2 (5 bases each). V dropped 2 bases and J dropped 2 bases, with 8 bases sitting between them. The CDR3 has 14 amino acids. Germline CDR1 and CDR2: MNHEY and SVGAGI.

This clonotype was observed at least ten times. V and J are TRBV12-3 or TRBV12-4 and TRBJ2-7; TRBD1 agrees at 10 bases. V dropped 4 bases and J dropped 10; count of bases not matched to a gene: 7. The CDR3 runs to 13 residues. The CDR3 protein is CASSSSGTGDQYF. CDR3 in DNA: TGTGCCAGCAGTTCGTCCGGGACAGGGGATCAGTACTTC.

This clonotype has only a few counts. The CDR3 sequence: CASSLGHSYNEQFF. CDR3 nucleotides: TGTGCCAGCAGCTTAGGGCACTCCTACAATGAGCAGTTCTTC. The chain has TRBV7-2 and TRBJ2-1; D call uncertain. The V end lost 1 base, the J end lost 0 bases, and 4 bases lay between the germline ends. Germline loops: CDR1 SGHTA, CDR2 FQGNSA. The CDR3 runs 14 residues.

This clonotype was observed at least ten times. The genes are TRBV27 and TRBJ2-5; weak D call: TRBD2 (5 bases). The CDR3 sequence is 11 residues long. Trimming cost V 7 bases and J 5 bases, with 8 bases left between them. The germline gives CDR1 MNHEY, CDR2 SMNVEV (reference sequence). CDR3 in DNA: TGTGCCAGCATGAGAGGGGAGACCCAGTACTTC. This sequence encodes CASMRGETQYF.

This clonotype has ten or more counts. The rearrangement joins TRBV27 to TRBJ2-7; 9 bases agree with TRBD2. Germline CDR1 MNHEY, CDR2 SMNVEV (reference sequence). V shed 8 bases and J 0 bases; nucleotides not matched to a gene: 5. The CDR3 spans 14 residues. The chain's CDR3 is CASALAGSSYEQYF. The DNA for the CDR3 is TGTGCCAGCGCCCTAGCGGGGAGCTCCTACGAGCAGTACTTC.

V and J are TRBV18 and TRBJ1-4; 7 bases align to TRBD1. The CDR3 runs 14 residues. Germline V gives CDR1 KGHSH, CDR2 LQKENI. Germline trimming cut 4 bases from V and 4 bases from J; bases unmatched to any gene: 3. The CDR3 loop reads CASSQGQDNEKLFF. CDR3 bases: TGTGCCAGCTCACAAGGACAGGATAATGAAAAACTGTTTTTT.

This clonotype showed up many times. The rearrangement links TRBV7-8 to TRBJ2-7; the D is unclear. The V gene's germline CDR1 is SGHVS and CDR2 FQNEAQ. V lost 2 bases, J lost 0 bases, and 11 bases lay in between. The CDR3 runs to 15 residues. This CDR3 is CASSLTSASSYEQYF. CDR3 nucleotide sequence: TGTGCCAGCAGCTTAACTTCTGCTAGCTCCTACGAGCAGTACTTC.

The sample holds many counts of this clonotype. V and J are TRBV12-3 or TRBV12-4 and TRBJ2-7; D not resolved. The CDR3 has 12 amino acids. V shed 0 bases and J shed 4 bases, with 4 bases lying between them. The CDR3 is CASSLAKYEQYF. As DNA, the CDR3 is TGTGCCAGCAGTTTAGCGAAATACGAGCAGTACTTC.

This clonotype was seen a few times. The genes are TRBV20-1 and TRBJ1-6; the D is unclear. V dropped 2 bases and J dropped 0 bases, with 11 bases sitting between them. The CDR3 has 16 amino acids. Germline CDR1 and CDR2: DFQATT and SNEGSKA (reference sequence). The CDR3 reads CSARSQAPSYNSPLHF. The CDR3 DNA reads TGCAGTGCTAGATCGCAGGCGCCCTCCTATAATTCACCCCTCCACTTT.

This clonotype came up many times. The rearrangement links TRBV7-2 to TRBJ2-3; D unclear. This CDR3 spans 16 amino acids. CDR1 is SGHTA and CDR2 is FQGNSA in the germline V gene. V was cut by 1 base and J by 3 bases, with 14 bases left in between. CDR3 residues: CASSLVIGVFTDTQYF. Written as DNA, the CDR3 is TGTGCCAGCAGCTTAGTAATCGGTGTTTTTACAGATACGCAGTATTTT.

This clonotype was seen many times. The rearrangement joins TRBV2 to TRBJ2-3; weak D call: TRBD1 (6 bases). This CDR3 spans 15 amino acids. Trimming removed 6 bases at V and 4 bases at J, with 17 bases between. The germline V gene has CDR1 SNHLY and CDR2 FYNNEI. The CDR3 DNA sequence: TGTGCCAGCAGAGAAACGGGACACGGGGCAGATACGCAGTATTTT. Residues: CASRETGHGADTQYF.

The chain uses TRBV11-1 and TRBJ2-7; 7 nucleotides line up with TRBD2. The CDR3 spans 18 residues. The germline CDR1 and CDR2 sequences are SGHAT and FQDESV (reference sequence). V was pared by 4 bases and J by 5 bases, with 20 bases of the junction left unmatched. The CDR3 DNA reads as TGTGCCAGCAGCTCGACCCGGGTGACAGCGGGAATGATCCACGAGCAGTACTTC. It specifies CASSSTRVTAGMIHEQYF. The entire variable domain, with the rest obtained from reference TRBV11-1 and TRBJ2-7, is as follows: EAEVAQSPRYKITEKSQAVAFWCDPISGHATLYWYRQILGQGPELLVQFQDESVVDDSQLPKDRFSAERLKGVDSTLKIQPAELGDSAMYLCASSSTRVTAGMIHEQYFGPGTRLTVT.

This clonotype was seen repeatedly, ten times or more. This chain joins TRBV27 and TRBJ2-1; D might be TRBD2 (5 bases). CDR3 size: 15 residues. Germline V gene sequence: CDR1 MNHEY, CDR2 SMNVEV (reference sequence). V was clipped by 5 bases and J by 1 base, with 12 bases between them. The CDR3, as DNA: TGTGCCAGCAGTGTGAGTCGAGGGTCCTACAATGAGCAGTTCTTC. Protein product: CASSVSRGSYNEQFF.

This clonotype was seen ten or more times. The V and J genes are TRBV29-1 and TRBJ2-3; the D gene is possibly TRBD2 (5 bases). Germline values: CDR1 SQVTM, CDR2 ANQGSEA. V lost 6 bases, J lost 3 bases, and 16 bases lay in between. CDR3 size: 14 residues. The chain's CDR3 is CSVAGRMETDTQYF. Written as DNA, the CDR3 is TGCAGCGTGGCGGGCCGCATGGAAACAGATACGCAGTATTTT.

This clonotype has at least ten counts. V is TRBV27 and J is TRBJ2-7; 10 nucleotides align to TRBD1. Germline lookup yields CDR1 MNHEY and CDR2 SMNVEV (reference sequence). J gave up 4 bases and V 5 bases, and 8 bases lay outside the gene matches. The CDR3 covers 15 residues. The CDR3 region is CASSGRGTGDYEQYF. The CDR3 nucleotides are TGTGCCAGCAGTGGGCGAGGGACAGGGGATTACGAGCAGTACTTC.

This clonotype was picked up a small number of times. CDR3 residues: CASSEDGSNEQFF. CDR3 sequence (DNA): TGTGCCAGCAGTGAAGATGGGAGCAATGAGCAGTTCTTC. The chain combines TRBV2 with TRBJ2-1; D is possibly TRBD2 (5 bases). Trimming stripped 1 base from V and 6 bases from J, with 7 bases between. CDR1 and CDR2 from the germline V gene are SNHLY and FYNNEI. The CDR3 consists of 13 residues.

This clonotype has ten or more counts. This sequence joins TRBV9 and TRBJ2-7; D unresolved. With 0 bases removed from V and 3 bases from J, the gap between germline ends came to 7 bases. The germline gives CDR1 SGDLS, CDR2 YYNGEE. This CDR3 has 13 residues. The CDR3 DNA reads TGTGCCAGCAGCGTAGACTCCTTCTACGAGCAGTACTTC. Translated, it gives CASSVDSFYEQYF.

In its sample, this clonotype was seen many times. The chain links TRBV5-5 to TRBJ1-5; D call uncertain. The germline V gene encodes CDR1 SGHKS and CDR2 YYEKEE (reference sequence). Trimming cost V 1 base and J 4 bases, with 15 bases left between them. The CDR3 length is 16 residues. The chain's CDR3 is CASSLWARRPNQPQHF. CDR3 DNA: TGTGCCAGCAGCTTGTGGGCCAGGCGACCTAATCAGCCCCAGCATTTT.